The 25 T cell receptor beta chains listed next were all sequenced from one sample in a study of Graves' ophthalmopathy and Graves' hyperthyroidism. Amplification of the TCR beta CDR3 regions used RNA transcripts (as template). First-round RT-PCR used HTBI primers; second-round multiplex PCR followed. Using its own MiXCR run on the multiplex PCR reads, TCRdb lists one record per CDR3 protein. Of a few hundred thousand distinct CDR3 sequences listed, under 45% were seen once; the top ten hold about 4.6%. Sequencing was carried out using peripheral blood or thyroid tissue (not recorded which). The origin of the receptors is an adult man with Graves' hyperthyroidism.

This clonotype was counted at least ten times. The V call is TRBV29-1, the J call TRBJ1-5; D unresolved. Trimming pared 6 bases from V and 2 bases from J, leaving 8 bases between. CDR1 is SQVTM, CDR2 ANQGSEA, per germline. The CDR3 consists of 12 residues. CDR3 in DNA: TGCAGCGTCCAAAGCGGCAATCAGCCCCAGCATTTT. Translation gives CSVQSGNQPQHF.

The chain carries TRBV29-1 and TRBJ1-2; the match to TRBD1 covers 10 bases. V trimming: 7 bases; J trimming: 7 bases; junction bases outside the gene matches: 6. CDR3 length equals 12 residues. In germline, CDR1 is SQVTM, CDR2 ANQGSEA. CDR3 sequence reads: CSETGGLFGYTF. The DNA of the CDR3 is TGCAGCGAGACAGGGGGCCTTTTTGGCTACACCTTC.

At least ten counts were recorded for this clonotype. The rearrangement joins TRBV20-1 to TRBJ2-7; D might be TRBD2 (5 bases). This CDR3 region has 14 residues. Germline loops: CDR1 DFQATT, CDR2 SNEGSKA (reference sequence). V was pared by 0 bases and J by 6 bases, with 15 bases between. The CDR3 DNA reads as TGCAGTGCTAGAGATGATGTCCTAGCAGGCGAGCAGTACTTC. This encodes CSARDDVLAGEQYF.

To note about this clonotype: A much larger clone differs from this one at a single base, so this may be a read error. CDR3 residues: CASIGGPGQPQHF. In DNA, the CDR3 is TGTGCCAGCATTGGGGGGCCGGGACAGCCCCAGCATTTT. The chain employs TRBV12-3 or TRBV12-4 and TRBJ1-5; D may be TRBD1 (6 bases). Trimming shortened V by 7 bases and J by 7 bases, and 14 bases separated the two germline ends. The CDR3 has 13 amino acids.

This clonotype was seen ten or more times. CDR3 sequence reads: CASSFKGNRGNTIYF. In DNA form, the CDR3 reads TGTGCCAGCAGCTTTAAGGGAAATCGTGGAAACACCATATATTTT. This chain links TRBV5-4 with TRBJ1-3, with unresolved D. The germline CDR1 and CDR2 sequences are SGHNT and YYREEE (reference sequence). The CDR3 sequence is 15 residues long. Trimming stripped 2 bases from V and 3 bases from J, with 12 bases between.

The CDR3 spells CASSPTSGSDEQYF. The CDR3 region has the DNA TGTGCCAGCAGCCCGACTAGCGGGAGCGATGAGCAGTACTTC. The genes are TRBV7-9 and TRBJ2-7; TRBD2 aligns across 12 bases. This CDR3 contains 14 residues. Unmatched junction bases numbered 6, after V lost 5 bases and J lost 7 bases. In germline, CDR1 is SEHNR, CDR2 FQNEAQ (reference sequence).

V usage is TRBV24-1 and J usage is TRBJ1-5; 9 positions match TRBD1. The V segment lost 11 bases and the J segment 6 bases; nucleotides outside the gene matches: 16. Germline CDR1 is KGHDR and CDR2 is SFDVKD. The CDR3 loop spans 16 amino acids. CDR3: CAISPGQGGYGQPQHF. The CDR3 nucleotides are TGTGCCATCAGCCCGGGACAGGGAGGTTATGGTCAGCCCCAGCATTTT.

The chain links TRBV7-2 to TRBJ1-1; the D is unclear. V lost 5 bases to trimming and J lost 1 base, with 11 bases between them. This CDR3 is 14 amino acids long. Per the germline V gene, CDR1 is SGHTA and CDR2 is FQGNSA. The chain's CDR3 is CASSPLGSNTEAFF. The CDR3 nucleotides read TGTGCCAGCAGCCCGCTCGGGTCGAACACTGAAGCTTTCTTT.

The V gene is TRBV7-9, the J gene TRBJ2-7; TRBD2 aligns across 8 bases. The DNA matches TRBJ2-1 better at its end, which makes the J call doubtful. The CDR3 extends over 16 amino acids. Germline CDR1 is SEHNR and CDR2 is FQNEAQ (reference sequence). CDR3 in DNA: TGTGCCAGCAGCTTAGAAATTAGCGGGGTTTACAATGAGCAGTTCTTC. Protein: CASSLEISGVYNEQFF.

The V call is TRBV6-5, the J call TRBJ2-5, with a possible D match to TRBD2 (6 bases). V was trimmed by 6 bases and J by 5 bases, leaving 13 bases between them. This CDR3 contains 13 residues. The germline V gene has CDR1 MNHEY and CDR2 SVGAGI. CDR3 protein: CASSRRDWETQYF. CDR3 sequence (DNA): TGTGCCAGCAGCAGACGGGACTGGGAGACCCAGTACTTC.

Turning to this clonotype: A much larger clone differs from this one at a single base, so this may be a read error. This chain joins TRBV12-3 or TRBV12-4 and TRBJ2-7; a possible D gene is TRBD1 (6 bases). V dropped 3 bases and J dropped 2 bases, with 11 bases sitting between them. The CDR3 runs 14 residues. The CDR3 loop reads CASSLNRAPYEQYF. The CDR3 DNA follows: TGTGCCAGCAGTTTGAACAGGGCACCCTACGAGCAGTACTTC.

A note on this clonotype: One base away lies a much larger clone, so this may be a sequencing read error. J is TRBJ2-5 and V is TRBV20-1; TRBD2 might be the D (6 bases). Near its end, the DNA agrees better with TRBJ2-7, so the J call may be wrong. CDR1 DFQATT and CDR2 SNEGSKA come from the germline V gene (reference sequence). The CDR3 extends over 13 amino acids. The CDR3 protein is CGAMRDGSYEQYF. CDR3 coding DNA: TGCGGTGCTATGCGGGACGGATCCTACGAGCAGTACTTC.

At least ten counts were recorded for this clonotype. The chain joins TRBV5-1 to TRBJ2-2, with 7 positions matching TRBD2. Germline CDR1 and CDR2: SGHRS and YFSETQ. CDR3 length: 14 residues. J gave up 10 bases and V 7 bases, and 13 bases lay outside the gene matches. This CDR3 is CASLWTSPTEELFF. CDR3 bases: TGCGCCAGCCTCTGGACTAGTCCTACGGAGGAGCTGTTTTTT.

In regard to this clonotype: This CDR3 fails to terminate in the conserved phenylalanine or tryptophan, so it likely reflects a read error. This chain joins TRBV15 and TRBJ2-6, with D unclear. CDR1 and CDR2 (germline): LNHNV, YYDKDF (reference sequence). The length of the CDR3 is 16 residues. V gave up 3 bases and J gave up 0 bases, with 9 bases separating them. The CDR3 nucleotides are TGTGCCACCAGCAGCTTGCTGGGCTCTGGGGCCAACGTCCTGACTTCC. It specifies CATSSLLGSGANVLTS.

This clonotype was seen ten or more times. This rearrangement joins TRBV7-2 to TRBJ2-7; D not certain. Looked up from germline, CDR1 is SGHTA and CDR2 is FQGNSA. The CDR3 consists of 13 residues. The V gene lost 0 bases and the J gene lost 2 bases, with 5 bases spanning the gap. CDR3 in amino acids: CASSLAEPYEQYF. The CDR3 coding sequence is TGTGCCAGCAGCTTAGCGGAGCCCTACGAGCAGTACTTC.

This clonotype was seen only a few times. V usage is TRBV5-1 and J usage is TRBJ2-7, with 7 bases matching TRBD1. CDR1 is SGHRS, CDR2 YFSETQ, per germline. V lost 2 bases and J lost 3; bases outside the gene matches: 5. The CDR3 length is 14 residues. The CDR3 DNA reads as TGCGCCAGCAGCTTTGGGACAGAAAACTACGAGCAGTACTTC. Protein sequence: CASSFGTENYEQYF.

This chain uses TRBV6-6 with TRBJ1-1, with 9 bases lining up with TRBD1. The length of the CDR3 is 15 residues. Looked up from germline, CDR1 is MNHNY and CDR2 is SVGAGI (reference sequence). Germline trimming cut 5 bases from V and 8 bases from J; bases unmatched to any gene: 12. CDR3 bases: TGTGCCAGCAGTGAAGGGGGAGACAGGGGGACAGAAGCTTTCTTT. It specifies CASSEGGDRGTEAFF.

This clonotype appeared a few times. The chain uses TRBV7-6 and TRBJ2-3; possibly TRBD1 for D (6 bases). The germline V gene encodes CDR1 SGHVS and CDR2 FNYEAQ. Between the trimmed V and J ends, which lost 4 bases and 2 bases, there was a span of 10 bases. This CDR3 has 14 residues. CDR3 sequence reads: CASSSDSYTDTQYF. The CDR3 nucleotides are TGTGCCAGCAGCTCGGACAGCTACACAGATACGCAGTATTTT.

Note on this clonotype: Being one base from a much bigger clone, this may be a read error. Here the CDR3 reads CASSRRTASNEKLFF. The CDR3 region has the DNA TGTGCCAGCAGCCGTAGGACAGCATCTAATGAAAAACTGTTTTTT. The V gene is TRBV7-9, the J gene TRBJ1-4, with TRBD1 as a possible D gene (6 bases). The CDR3 totals 15 residues. CDR1 and CDR2 from the germline V gene are SEHNR and FQNEAQ (reference sequence). Trimming left V 5 bases short and J 3 bases short, with 13 bases between.

In regard to this clonotype: Just one base apart from a much larger clone, this may be a read error. J is TRBJ2-5 and V is TRBV7-4; 13 bases map to TRBD2. J lost 5 bases, V lost 5 bases, and 5 bases had no gene match. Per the germline V gene, CDR1 is SGHVT and CDR2 is SQSDAQ. The CDR3 spans 15 residues. This CDR3 reads CASSPWTSGSETQYF. The DNA of the CDR3 is TGTGCCAGCAGCCCTTGGACTAGCGGGAGTGAGACCCAGTACTTC. Full variable domain (rest looked up from reference TRBV7-4 and TRBJ2-5): GAGVSQSPRYKVAKRGRDVALRCDSISGHVTLYWYRQTLGQGSEVLTYSQSDAQRDKSGRPSGRFSAERPERSVSTLKIQRTEQGDSAVYLCASSPWTSGSETQYFGPGTRLLVL.

This clonotype showed up many times. This sequence joins TRBV20-1 and TRBJ1-2; TRBD1 matches 7 bases. This CDR3 contains 14 residues. V lost 2 bases and J lost 3; bases outside the gene matches: 6. Per the germline V gene, CDR1 is DFQATT and CDR2 is SNEGSKA (reference sequence). The CDR3 region is CSARLQGTYYGYTF. Here the CDR3 DNA reads TGCAGTGCTAGATTACAGGGGACCTACTATGGCTACACCTTC.

CDR3 protein: CSVEKREGYQILNEQYF. The CDR3 nucleotides are TGCAGCGTTGAAAAGCGGGAGGGCTACCAAATCCTTAATGAGCAGTACTTC. The chain is built from TRBV29-1 and TRBJ2-7; 10 bases align to TRBD2. From germline, CDR1 is SQVTM and CDR2 ANQGSEA. J gave up 7 bases and V 2 bases, and 17 bases lay outside the gene matches. The CDR3 consists of 17 residues.

This clonotype appeared many times. CDR3 amino acids: CASTTSRNTGELFF. In DNA, the CDR3 is TGTGCCAGCACGACTAGCCGGAACACCGGGGAGCTGTTTTTT. This chain links TRBV6-6 with TRBJ2-2, with 7 bases that match TRBD2. Per the germline V gene, CDR1 is MNHNY and CDR2 is SVGAGI (reference sequence). The CDR3 is made up of 14 amino acids. Trimming took 7 bases from V and 1 from J; bases not matched to a gene: 3.

Only a few counts were recorded for this clonotype. This chain uses TRBV6-2 or TRBV6-3 with TRBJ2-2; 9 nucleotides align to TRBD1. Germline V lookup: CDR1 MNHEY, CDR2 SVGEGT. Trimming removed 7 bases from V and 7 bases from J; junction bases left unmatched: 13. The CDR3 covers 16 residues. CDR3 nucleotide sequence: TGTGCCAGCATCGGAAGGGGGACAGGGTTGGACGGGGAGCTGTTTTTT. Protein sequence: CASIGRGTGLDGELFF.

The genes are TRBV13 and TRBJ1-1, with D tentatively TRBD1 (6 bases). The CDR3 totals 13 residues. Between the trimmed V and J ends, which lost 4 bases and 5 bases, there was a span of 11 bases. In germline, CDR1 is PRHDT, CDR2 FYEKMQ (reference sequence). The CDR3 here is CASSSGGRTEAFF. In DNA form, the CDR3 reads TGTGCCAGCAGCTCCGGGGGGCGGACTGAAGCTTTCTTT.